The sequence of this T cell receptor beta chain was determined in a study of cytomegalovirus exposure and HLA in healthy donors. General study results and limits: Earlier analysis yielded a pattern in which most TCR beta V segments were productive about 90% or about 30% of the time. Published work reported that the classifier diagnosed cytomegalovirus status with high specificity and sensitivity. A missense variant in DCLRE1C was later tied to TCR beta V- and J-gene trimming.

The PCR made use of 60 Vbeta and 13 Jbeta primers. Assay used: immunoSEQ multiplex PCR; TCRdb lists only in-frame clones, some missing. The sample shows 120,000 to 150,000 clones, 82% of them seen only once. The CDR3 loop spans 16 amino acids. CDR1 MNHEY and CDR2 SMNVEV come from the germline V gene (reference sequence). V shed 3 bases and J 3 bases; nucleotides not matched to a gene: 8. As to this clone: Its target is unknown.

The chain combines TRBV27 with TRBJ2-1; the match to TRBD2 covers 7 bases. The sequenced material came from PBMCs. This sequence originates from a male donor in good health and CMV-seronegative. CDR3 DNA: TGTGCCAGCAGTTTTCAAGCGGGAACCCTCTACAATGAGCAGTTCTTC. This encodes CASSFQAGTLYNEQFF.